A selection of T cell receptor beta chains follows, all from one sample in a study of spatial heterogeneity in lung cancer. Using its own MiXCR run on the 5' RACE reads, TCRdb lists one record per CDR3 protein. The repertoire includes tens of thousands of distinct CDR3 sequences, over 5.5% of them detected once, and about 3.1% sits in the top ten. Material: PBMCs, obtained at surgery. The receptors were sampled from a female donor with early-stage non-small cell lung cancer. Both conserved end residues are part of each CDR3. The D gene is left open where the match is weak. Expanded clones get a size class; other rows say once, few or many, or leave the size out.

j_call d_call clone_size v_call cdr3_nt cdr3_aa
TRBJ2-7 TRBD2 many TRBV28 TGTGCCAGCAGTTTACCTCGTGGGGGGGGTGAGCAGTACTTC CASSLPRGGGEQYF
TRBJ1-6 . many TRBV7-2 TGTGCCAGCAGCGGGACACGGAATAATTCACCCCTCCACTTT CASSGTRNNSPLHF
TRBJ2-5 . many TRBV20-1 TGCAGTGCTCGGCGGGTAAAAGAGACCCAGTACTTC CSARRVKETQYF
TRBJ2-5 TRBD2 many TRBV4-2 TGTGCCAGCAGCCCCTGGACTAGCGGGGAAGAGACCCAGTACTTC CASSPWTSGEETQYF
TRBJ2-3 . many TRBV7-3 TGTGCCAGCAGCATGCCCGGGAGCCCCGAGGCAGATACGCAGTATTTT CASSMPGSPEADTQYF
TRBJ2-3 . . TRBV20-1 TGCAGTGCCTCCCCGTGGCGGAAACACACAGATACGCAGTATTTT CSASPWRKHTDTQYF
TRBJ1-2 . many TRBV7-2 TGTGCCACCGAGGTAAACTATGGCTACACCTTC CATEVNYGYTF
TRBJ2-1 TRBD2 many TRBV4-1 TGCGCCAGCAGCTCCCTAGCGGGGGGGCCGAGTGAGCAGTTCTTC CASSSLAGGPSEQFF
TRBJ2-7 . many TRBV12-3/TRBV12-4 TGTGCCAGCAGTTTTAGGGTCTACGAGCAGTACTTC CASSFRVYEQYF
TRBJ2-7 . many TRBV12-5 TGTGCTAGTGGCTCAGCAAGGTACGAGCAGTACTTC CASGSARYEQYF
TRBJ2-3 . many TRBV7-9 TGTGCCAGCAGCTTTACGGGTGGCACAGATACGCAGTATTTT CASSFTGGTDTQYF
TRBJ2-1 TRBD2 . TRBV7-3 TGTGCCAGCAGCTCCCCGGGGGGTGAGCAGTTCTTC CASSSPGGEQFF
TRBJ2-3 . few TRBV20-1 TGCAGTGCTGCAGAGGGGGACACAGATACGCAGTATTTT CSAAEGDTDTQYF
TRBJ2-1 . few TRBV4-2 TGTGCCAGCAGCCAAGATAACAGTCCGGGCTACTACAATGAGCAGTTCTTC CASSQDNSPGYYNEQFF
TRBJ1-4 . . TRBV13 TGTGCCAGCAGCTTCCCTAACAAGGGTAATGAAAAACTGTTTTTT CASSFPNKGNEKLFF
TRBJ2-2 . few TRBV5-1 TGCGCCAGCAGGGAGTTGACCGGGGAGCTGTTTTTT CASRELTGELFF
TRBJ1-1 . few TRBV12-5 TGTGCTAGTGGTTTGGTTTCGAGCCAGAACACTGAAGCTTTCTTT CASGLVSSQNTEAFF
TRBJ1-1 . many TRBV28 TGTGCCAGCAGTTCCCCCGGACGGAACACTGAAGCTTTCTTT CASSSPGRNTEAFF
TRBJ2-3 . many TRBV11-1 TGTGCCAGCAGTCTCGGATCTTCAGATACGCAGTATTTT CASSLGSSDTQYF
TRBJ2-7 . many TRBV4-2 TGTGCCAGCAGCGGAGGTCCCATCTCCTACGAGCAGTACTTC CASSGGPISYEQYF
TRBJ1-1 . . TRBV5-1 TGCGCCAGCAGCTTGGATGGGGTGGTAGAAGCTTTCTTT CASSLDGVVEAFF
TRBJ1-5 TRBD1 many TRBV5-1 TGCGCCAGTAGACAGGGCCTGGATCAGCCCCAGCATTTT CASRQGLDQPQHF
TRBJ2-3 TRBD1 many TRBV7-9 TGTGCCAGCAGCGCGGACAGGGTTACAGATACGCAGTATTTT CASSADRVTDTQYF
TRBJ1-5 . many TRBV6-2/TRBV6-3 TGTGCCAGCAGTCGTACCGGGGCTCCTTATCAGCCCCAGCATTTT CASSRTGAPYQPQHF
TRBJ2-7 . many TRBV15 TGTGCCACCAGCAGAGATAAAGGGGCGCTTTACGAGCAGTACTTC CATSRDKGALYEQYF
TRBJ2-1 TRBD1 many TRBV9 TGTGCCAGCAGCGTAGCTGACAGGGGTAGGTACAATGAGCAGTTCTTC CASSVADRGRYNEQFF
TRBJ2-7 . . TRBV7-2 TGTGCCAGCAGCTTAGCAGGGGCTCGTGCCGAGCAGTACTTC CASSLAGARAEQYF
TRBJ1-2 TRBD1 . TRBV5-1 TGCGCCAGCAGCTTGGATATACCGGGACAGGGGCAGGGCTACACCTTC CASSLDIPGQGQGYTF
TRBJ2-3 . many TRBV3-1 TGTGCCAGCAGCCAAGTCAGGGGAGCCGGGGGCACGCAGTATTTT CASSQVRGAGGTQYF
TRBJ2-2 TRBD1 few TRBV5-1 TGCGCCAGCAGCTTGGCCGGCAGGGGGCCGTTCGCGAACACCGGGGAGCTGTTTTTT CASSLAGRGPFANTGELFF
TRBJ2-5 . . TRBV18 TGTGCCAGCTCACACGGGGAAGAGACCCAGTACTTC CASSHGEETQYF